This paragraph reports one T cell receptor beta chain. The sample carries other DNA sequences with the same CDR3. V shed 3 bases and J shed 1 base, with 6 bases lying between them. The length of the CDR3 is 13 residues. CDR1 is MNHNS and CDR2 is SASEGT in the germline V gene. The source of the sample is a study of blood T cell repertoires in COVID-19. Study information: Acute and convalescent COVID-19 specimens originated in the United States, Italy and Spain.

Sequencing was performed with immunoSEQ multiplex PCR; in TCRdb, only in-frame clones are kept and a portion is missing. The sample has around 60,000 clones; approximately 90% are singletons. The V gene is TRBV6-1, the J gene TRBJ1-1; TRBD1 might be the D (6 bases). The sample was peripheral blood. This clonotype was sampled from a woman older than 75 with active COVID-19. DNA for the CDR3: TGTGCCAGCAGTGAGACAGGGAACACTGAAGCTTTCTTT. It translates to CASSETGNTEAFF.